The clone carrying this TCR beta chain was seen a handful of times. The sample originates from a study of response to subunit inactivated influenza vaccine. MiXCR, run by TCRdb on the RT-PCR reads, gives a single entry per CDR3 protein. The table includes roughly 500,000 distinct CDR3 sequences, roughly 25% detected once. Germline V gives CDR1 DFQATT, CDR2 SNEGSKA (reference sequence). Trimming shortened V by 5 bases and J by 10 bases, and 12 bases separated the two germline ends. The CDR3 length is 11 residues. This clonotype was sampled from a man aged 50 to 60 who received an inactivated influenza vaccine. The chain is built from TRBV20-1 and TRBJ2-1, with D perhaps TRBD1 (7 bases). The sample in question was CD4+ T cells sorted from PBMCs, obtained 4 to 6 days after vaccination. The CDR3 sequence is CSAAGGGEQFF. CDR3 DNA: TGCAGTGCTGCAGGGGGAGGAGAGCAGTTCTTC.